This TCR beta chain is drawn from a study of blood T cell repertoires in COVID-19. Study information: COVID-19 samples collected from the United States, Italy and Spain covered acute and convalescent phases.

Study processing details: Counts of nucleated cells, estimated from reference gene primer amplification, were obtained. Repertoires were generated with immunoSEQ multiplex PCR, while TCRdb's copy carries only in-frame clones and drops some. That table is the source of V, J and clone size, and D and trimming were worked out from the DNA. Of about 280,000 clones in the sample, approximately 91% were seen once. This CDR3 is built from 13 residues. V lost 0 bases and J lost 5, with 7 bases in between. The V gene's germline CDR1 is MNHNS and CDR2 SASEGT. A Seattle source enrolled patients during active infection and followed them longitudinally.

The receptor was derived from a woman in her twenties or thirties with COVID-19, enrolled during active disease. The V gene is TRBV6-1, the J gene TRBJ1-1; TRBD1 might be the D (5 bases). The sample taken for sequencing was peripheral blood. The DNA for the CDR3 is TGTGCCAGCAGTGAAGCGCAGGGAACTGAAGCTTTCTTT. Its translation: CASSEAQGTEAFF.